A selection of T cell receptor beta chains follows, all from one sample in a study of CD8+ T cells in alopecia areata. The repertoire was sequenced with immunoSEQ multiplex PCR; TCRdb's copy has only in-frame clones and lacks some. The sample lists 140,000 to 150,000 clones, roughly 44% occurring once. Sample: CD4+ T cells sorted from blood. The receptors were sampled from a human donor with alopecia areata. The CDR3 runs from the conserved cysteine through the conserved F or W. A D gene is named only where the DNA matches it firmly. Some rows have no size entry. The others give once, few or many, or a class for an expanded clone.

TRBJ2-4	NA	TRBV18	TRBD1	CASSPAHRGQGIQYF	TGTGCCAGCTCACCAGCTCACAGGGGGCAGGGCATTCAGTACTTC
TRBJ1-2	NA	TRBV7-9	NA	CASSLDLGLDGYTF	TGTGCCAGCAGCTTAGACCTAGGGTTGGATGGCTACACCTTC
TRBJ1-1	NA	TRBV5-1	NA	CASSLAEGRSTEAFF	TGCGCCAGCAGCTTGGCCGAGGGTCGGTCCACTGAAGCTTTCTTT
TRBJ2-1	NA	TRBV11-2	NA	CALGSSYNEQFF	TGTGCCCTGGGAAGCTCCTACAATGAGCAGTTCTTC
TRBJ2-1	NA	TRBV2	NA	CASSDIALVKQFF	TGTGCCAGCAGTGATATCGCACTAGTTAAGCAGTTCTTC
TRBJ1-5	once	TRBV30	TRBD1	CAWSLTGVGGNQPQHF	TGTGCCTGGAGCTTAACAGGGGTGGGTGGCAATCAGCCCCAGCATTTT
TRBJ2-1	NA	TRBV30	NA	CAWKWSASSYNEQFF	TGTGCCTGGAAATGGTCAGCCAGCTCCTACAATGAGCAGTTCTTC
TRBJ2-1	NA	TRBV27	NA	CASSLSLEGNEQFF	TGTGCCAGCAGTTTATCCCTCGAGGGCAATGAGCAGTTCTTC
TRBJ2-4	few	TRBV7-9	NA	CASSFGDKNIQYF	TGTGCCAGCAGCTTCGGGGACAAAAACATTCAGTACTTC
TRBJ2-1	NA	TRBV6-5	NA	CASSFQPSYNEQFF	TGTGCCAGCAGTTTCCAGCCCTCCTACAATGAGCAGTTCTTC
TRBJ2-1	NA	TRBV5-1	TRBD1	CASSYTGTGNEQFF	TGCGCCAGCAGCTATACCGGGACAGGGAATGAGCAGTTCTTC
TRBJ1-2	NA	TRBV6-5	NA	CASSSQDYGYTF	TGTGCCAGCAGTTCACAAGACTATGGCTACACCTTC
TRBJ1-4	NA	TRBV28	NA	CASSGVATNEKLFF	TGTGCCAGCAGTGGAGTTGCAACTAATGAAAAACTGTTTTTT
TRBJ1-2	NA	TRBV5-1	NA	CASSFGPNGGYTF	TGCGCCAGCAGCTTCGGACCGAACGGGGGCTACACCTTC
TRBJ2-2	NA	TRBV29-1	NA	CSVEGPNRNTGELFF	TGCAGCGTTGAAGGGCCTAACAGGAACACCGGGGAGCTGTTTTTT
TRBJ1-5	NA	TRBV28	NA	CASSDHAGGANQPQHF	TGTGCCAGCAGTGATCACGCGGGGGGGGCCAATCAGCCCCAGCATTTT
TRBJ2-7	NA	TRBV5-1	TRBD1	CASSGTGGLNEQYF	TGCGCCAGCAGCGGGACAGGGGGCTTGAACGAGCAGTACTTC
TRBJ1-2	NA	TRBV29-1	TRBD1	CSVGDRGGYGYTF	TGCAGCGTCGGGGACAGGGGAGGCTATGGCTACACCTTC
TRBJ2-5	NA	TRBV7-7	NA	CASSWTVQETQYF	TGTGCTAGCAGCTGGACAGTCCAAGAGACCCAGTACTTC
TRBJ1-5	NA	TRBV11-2	NA	CASSLPNQPQHF	TGTGCCAGCAGCTTACCGAATCAGCCCCAGCATTTT
TRBJ1-4	few	TRBV2	NA	CASMYEKLFF	TGTGCCAGCATGTATGAAAAACTGTTTTTT
TRBJ2-4	NA	TRBV7-2	NA	CASSFPNTIQYF	TGTGCCAGCAGCTTCCCCAATACCATTCAGTACTTC
TRBJ2-7	NA	TRBV28	NA	CASTFGGLNYEQYF	TGTGCCAGCACCTTTGGGGGCCTCAACTACGAGCAGTACTTC
TRBJ1-2	once	TRBV29-1	NA	CSVEGGNDYGYTF	TGCAGCGTTGAAGGGGGGAACGACTATGGCTACACCTTC
TRBJ2-7	NA	TRBV2	NA	CASSVLQPTYEQYF	TGTGCCAGCAGTGTTTTACAGCCGACCTACGAGCAGTACTTC
TRBJ1-1	NA	TRBV5-1	NA	CASSLPPNTEAFF	TGCGCCAGCAGCTTACCTCCCAACACTGAAGCTTTCTTT
TRBJ1-2	NA	TRBV28	NA	CASSWATGYTF	TGTGCCAGCAGTTGGGCGACTGGCTACACCTTC
TRBJ2-7	NA	TRBV5-1	NA	CASSLGEYEQYF	TGCGCCAGCAGCTTGGGAGAATACGAGCAGTACTTC
TRBJ2-1	NA	TRBV29-1	TRBD2	CSVAGTSLTGEQFF	TGCAGCGTTGCCGGGACTAGCCTGACAGGTGAGCAGTTCTTC
TRBJ1-1	NA	TRBV7-9	NA	CASSRGTVNTEAFF	TGTGCCAGCAGTCGGGGGACGGTGAACACTGAAGCTTTCTTT
TRBJ2-7	NA	TRBV2	NA	CASSDGGLQYF	TGTGCCAGCAGTGATGGGGGTTTACAGTACTTC
TRBJ2-3	few	TRBV5-1	TRBD2	CASSSRTSGGMDTQYF	TGCGCCAGCAGCTCCCGGACTAGCGGGGGGATGGATACGCAGTATTTT
TRBJ2-6	few	TRBV6-5	NA	CASSQRANVLTF	TGTGCCAGCAGTCAACGGGCCAACGTCCTGACTTTC
TRBJ2-7	NA	TRBV23-1	NA	CASSPVWDF	TGCGCCAGCAGTCCCGTCTGGGACTTC
TRBJ2-5	NA	TRBV2	NA	CASSDVEGREYF	TGTGCCAGCAGTGACGTCGAGGGAAGAGAGTACTTC
TRBJ2-3	NA	TRBV6-1	TRBD1	CASSGQGADTQYF	TGTGCCAGCAGTGGACAGGGGGCAGATACGCAGTATTTT
TRBJ2-7	few	TRBV18	NA	CASSPVGYEQYF	TGTGCCAGCTCACCTGTCGGGTACGAGCAGTACTTC
TRBJ2-6	NA	TRBV2	TRBD1	CASIKRTGLSGANVLTF	TGTGCCAGCATCAAAAGGACAGGCCTCTCTGGGGCCAACGTCCTGACTTTC
TRBJ1-5	few	TRBV4-1	NA	CASSQDRGQPQHF	TGCGCCAGCAGCCAAGATCGGGGTCAGCCCCAGCATTTT